The 17 T cell receptor beta chains given below trace back to one sample, sequenced in a study of T-cell reconstitution after alpha-beta-depleted transplantation in children. Preparing the TCRbeta library involved the use of unique molecular identifiers. In TCRdb, the PCR reads were re-called with MiXCR into one record per CDR3 protein. In the table there are a few hundred thousand distinct CDR3 sequences, 9.7% of which are singletons. Sequencing was performed on PBMCs from the stem cell graft donor, taken from the stem cell graft. Every receptor here comes from a human donor who donated a stem cell graft to a child with SCID.

This clonotype was recorded many times. The genes are TRBV7-6 and TRBJ2-7; maybe TRBD1 (6 bases). V shed 5 bases and J shed 0 bases, with 11 bases lying between them. Germline V gene lookup returns CDR1 SGHVS and CDR2 FNYEAQ. The CDR3 is 14 residues long. For the CDR3, the DNA is TGTGCCAGCAGCGCCGGGGACAACTCCTACGAGCAGTACTTC. The encoded protein is CASSAGDNSYEQYF. The full variable domain, its missing parts supplied by reference TRBV7-6 and TRBJ2-7, is GAGVSQSPRYKVTKRGQDVALRCDPISGHVSLYWYRQALGQGPEFLTYFNYEAQQDKSGLPNDRFSAERPEGSISTLTIQRTEQRDSAMYRCASSAGDNSYEQYFGPGTRLTVT.

This clonotype was observed many times. This chain links TRBV20-1 with TRBJ2-7, with TRBD2 matching 7 bases. The CDR3 loop spans 17 amino acids. Germline assignment: CDR1 DFQATT and CDR2 SNEGSKA (reference sequence). Trimming took 6 bases from V and 4 from J; bases not matched to a gene: 21. The CDR3 reads CSALRRDYVTREYEQYF. CDR3 coding DNA: TGCAGTGCCTTACGCCGGGACTACGTAACCCGAGAGTACGAGCAGTACTTC.

This clonotype was found a few times. This rearrangement joins TRBV12-3 or TRBV12-4 to TRBJ1-1, with 8 positions matching TRBD1. The CDR3 spans 15 residues. The V and J ends lost 6 bases and 3 bases, in that order; junction bases with no gene match: 9. CDR3 region: CASRPGQGTDTEAFF. CDR3 bases: TGTGCCAGCAGGCCCGGACAGGGCACGGACACTGAAGCTTTCTTT.

This clonotype was found many times. The V and J genes are TRBV15 and TRBJ2-5; D may be TRBD1 (6 bases). Deletions cut 0 bases from V and 5 bases from J, with 7 bases between. Germline V lookup: CDR1 LNHNV, CDR2 YYDKDF (reference sequence). The CDR3 has 13 residues. CDR3 sequence reads: CATSRDTGETQYF. For the CDR3, the DNA is TGTGCCACCAGCAGAGATACAGGGGAGACCCAGTACTTC.

This clonotype occurred many times. The chain couples TRBV24-1 to TRBJ2-3; D is undetermined. Per the germline V gene, CDR1 is KGHDR and CDR2 is SFDVKD. V shed 2 bases and J shed 6 bases, with 11 bases lying between them. The length of the CDR3 is 14 residues. The DNA for the CDR3 is TGTGCCACCAGTGATTCGACTGGTGGTGATACGCAGTATTTT. It codes for CATSDSTGGDTQYF.

This clonotype was seen many times. This rearrangement joins TRBV7-2 to TRBJ1-1; possible D gene TRBD1, 5 bases. V was shortened by 5 bases and J by 0 bases, with 16 bases between the two germline ends. Germline V lookup: CDR1 SGHTA, CDR2 FQGNSA. The CDR3 is 16 amino acids. In DNA form, the CDR3 reads TGTGCCAGCAGCCCCTCGGGGGGACCGATGAACACTGAAGCTTTCTTT. It encodes CASSPSGGPMNTEAFF.

This clonotype came up many times. V usage is TRBV29-1 and J usage is TRBJ2-7; D gene ambiguous. The CDR3 loop spans 13 amino acids. Trimming shortened V by 7 bases and J by 3 bases, and 16 bases separated the two germline ends. The germline V gene encodes CDR1 SQVTM and CDR2 ANQGSEA. CDR3 sequence reads: CSARSGVGYEQYF. As DNA, the CDR3 is TGCAGCGCCCGAAGTGGGGTCGGCTACGAGCAGTACTTC.

In this sample, this clonotype turned up many times. The chain joins TRBV18 to TRBJ1-2; D remains unclear. The CDR3 runs 12 residues. Germline CDR1 is KGHSH and CDR2 is LQKENI. Deletions cut 3 bases from V and 6 bases from J, with 8 bases between. CDR3 sequence reads: CASSPGRDGYTF. For the CDR3, the DNA is TGTGCCAGCTCACCCGGACGGGATGGCTACACCTTC. Looking up the rest from reference TRBV18 and TRBJ1-2 gives the full variable domain: NAGVMQNPRHLVRRRGQEARLRCSPMKGHSHVYWYRQLPEEGLKFMVYLQKENIIDESGMPKERFSAEFPKEGPSILRIQQVVRGDSAAYFCASSPGRDGYTFGSGTRLTVV.

This clonotype was seen many times. The V and J genes are TRBV5-1 and TRBJ2-5; tentative D call: TRBD2 (6 bases). Deletions cut 2 bases from V and 3 bases from J, with 11 bases between. Germline V lookup: CDR1 SGHRS, CDR2 YFSETQ. The CDR3 has 14 amino acids. CDR3 nucleotide sequence: TGCGCCAGCAGCTTCGGGGAGGTGGAAGAGACCCAGTACTTC. It specifies CASSFGEVEETQYF.

The chain joins TRBV4-3 to TRBJ1-1; perhaps TRBD1 as D (6 bases). Germline V lookup: CDR1 LGHNA, CDR2 YSLEER. The CDR3 sequence is 14 residues long. Trimming removed 0 bases at V and 5 bases at J, with 10 bases between. The CDR3 is CASSQERGVTEAFF. In DNA form, the CDR3 reads TGCGCCAGCAGCCAAGAAAGGGGGGTGACTGAAGCTTTCTTT.

This clonotype was found many times. The gene calls are TRBV4-1 and TRBJ1-2; D gene unclear. Trimming shortened V by 4 bases and J by 4 bases, and 16 bases separated the two germline ends. The CDR3 covers 15 residues. Germline values: CDR1 MGHRA, CDR2 YSYEKL. CDR3 nucleotide sequence: TGCGCCAGCAGCCCGACGATAGCCCGACCCTATGGCTACACCTTC. Translating gives CASSPTIARPYGYTF.

This clonotype occurred a few times. The genes are TRBV7-2 and TRBJ1-1; 9 bases line up with TRBD1. Germline values: CDR1 SGHTA, CDR2 FQGNSA. The CDR3 has 15 amino acids. Losses at the gene ends were 5 bases for V and 3 bases for J; bases not matched to a gene: 7. As DNA, the CDR3 is TGTGCCAGCAGCCTGACAGGGGGTAAAGACACTGAAGCTTTCTTT. Its translation: CASSLTGGKDTEAFF.

This clonotype was picked up many times. The chain has TRBV7-9 and TRBJ2-2; D remains unclear. Trimming took off 5 bases at V and 1 base at J, with 8 bases between the two ends. The CDR3 totals 14 residues. Germline V gives CDR1 SEHNR, CDR2 FQNEAQ (reference sequence). The CDR3 loop reads CASSPNRNTGELFF. The CDR3 nucleotides read TGTGCCAGCAGCCCTAACAGGAACACCGGGGAGCTGTTTTTT.

This clonotype appeared many times. This chain connects TRBV7-9 to TRBJ2-7; a possible D gene is TRBD2 (5 bases). Germline V gene lookup returns CDR1 SEHNR and CDR2 FQNEAQ (reference sequence). V was cut by 0 bases and J by 4 bases, with 10 bases left in between. This CDR3 contains 14 residues. The CDR3 sequence is CASSLARAPYEQYF. The CDR3 DNA is TGTGCCAGCAGCTTAGCGCGGGCCCCTTACGAGCAGTACTTC.

This clonotype was seen many times. This chain joins TRBV27 and TRBJ1-2, with D maybe TRBD1 (5 bases). V lost 0 bases and J lost 4, with 18 bases in between. The CDR3 totals 17 residues. Germline V gene data show CDR1 as MNHEY and CDR2 as SMNVEV (reference sequence). The CDR3 nucleotides read TGTGCCAGCAGTTTATCGGGCCTTGGGGGGGGTGTCTATGGCTACACCTTC. Translation gives CASSLSGLGGGVYGYTF.

The rearrangement links TRBV20-1 to TRBJ1-2, with no clear D. Germline V gives CDR1 DFQATT, CDR2 SNEGSKA (reference sequence). The CDR3 covers 12 residues. The germline V and J ends were trimmed by 4 bases and 8 bases, with 14 bases remaining between them. CDR3 sequence: CSATRNSGGYTF. In nucleotides, the CDR3 is TGCAGTGCTACGCGAAACAGTGGGGGCTACACCTTC.

This clonotype was observed many times. The chain employs TRBV5-5 and TRBJ2-3, with D uncertain. The CDR3 extends over 14 amino acids. V gave up 4 bases and J gave up 2 bases, with 11 bases separating them. CDR1 SGHKS and CDR2 YYEKEE come from the germline V gene (reference sequence). The CDR3 region is CASSGIRVTDTQYF. The DNA for the CDR3 is TGTGCCAGCAGCGGGATCCGGGTCACAGATACGCAGTATTTT.